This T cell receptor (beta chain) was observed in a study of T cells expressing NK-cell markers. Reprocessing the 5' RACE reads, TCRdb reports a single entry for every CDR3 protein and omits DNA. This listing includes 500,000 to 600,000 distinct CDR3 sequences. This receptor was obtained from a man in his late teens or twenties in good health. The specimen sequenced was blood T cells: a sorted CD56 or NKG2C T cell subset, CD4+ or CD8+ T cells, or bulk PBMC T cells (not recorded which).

The CDR3 sequence: CASSQTGEVHAKLFF. The chain has TRBV3-1 and TRBJ1-4. This CDR3 has 15 amino acids. CDR1 is LGHDT, CDR2 YNNKEL, per germline (reference sequence).